This is a list of T cell receptor beta chains from one sample in a study of T cells in Graves' hyperthyroidism and ophthalmopathy. TCRdb re-called the multiplex PCR reads through MiXCR, storing one row per CDR3 protein. The sample records hundreds of thousands of distinct CDR3 sequences, around 39% being singletons. The sample taken for sequencing was blood. Receptor source: a man aged 18-30 years with Graves' hyperthyroidism. Each CDR3 is given with its conserved first and last residue. Fields, in order: V gene, J gene, CDR3 length, D gene, clone size, CDR3 protein, CDR3 DNA. The D gene is left open where the match is weak. Expanded clones are given a class, and other clones once, few, many or no size at all.

V gene: TRBV19; J gene: TRBJ1-2; CDR3 length: 15; D gene: -; clone size: few; CDR3 protein: CASSSRQTSPRGYTF; CDR3 DNA: TGTGCCAGTAGCTCGAGACAGACTTCCCCAAGGGGCTACACCTTC
V gene: TRBV7-9; J gene: TRBJ1-5; CDR3 length: 17; D gene: -; clone size: many; CDR3 protein: CASSQDLAGYSNQPQHF; CDR3 DNA: TGTGCCAGCAGCCAAGATCTAGCGGGCTATAGCAATCAGCCCCAGCATTTT
V gene: TRBV7-2; J gene: TRBJ1-4; CDR3 length: 16; D gene: TRBD1; clone size: -; CDR3 protein: CASSLYPGTGNEKLFF; CDR3 DNA: TGTGCCAGCAGCTTATATCCGGGGACAGGGAATGAAAAACTGTTTTTT
V gene: TRBV7-2; J gene: TRBJ1-5; CDR3 length: 15; D gene: TRBD1; clone size: many; CDR3 protein: CASSVDRGKGQPQHF; CDR3 DNA: TGTGCCAGCAGCGTCGACAGGGGGAAGGGTCAGCCCCAGCATTTT
V gene: TRBV11-2; J gene: TRBJ1-4; CDR3 length: 15; D gene: -; clone size: -; CDR3 protein: CASSLGVGFNEKLFF; CDR3 DNA: TGTGCCAGCAGCTTAGGAGTAGGATTTAATGAAAAACTGTTTTTT
V gene: TRBV7-9; J gene: TRBJ1-1; CDR3 length: 15; D gene: TRBD1; clone size: few; CDR3 protein: CASSLAEGTDTEAFF; CDR3 DNA: TGTGCCAGCAGCTTAGCGGAAGGGACAGACACTGAAGCTTTCTTT
V gene: TRBV12-3/TRBV12-4; J gene: TRBJ2-2; CDR3 length: 15; D gene: TRBD2; clone size: -; CDR3 protein: CASSYEGLAGEELFF; CDR3 DNA: TGTGCCAGCAGTTACGAGGGACTAGCGGGAGAGGAGCTGTTTTTT
V gene: TRBV20-1; J gene: TRBJ2-7; CDR3 length: 16; D gene: TRBD1; clone size: few; CDR3 protein: CSAQSSGQGSSYEQYF; CDR3 DNA: TGCAGCGCTCAAAGCTCGGGACAGGGGAGCTCCTACGAGCAGTACTTC
V gene: TRBV7-9; J gene: TRBJ1-1; CDR3 length: 15; D gene: -; clone size: -; CDR3 protein: CASSPNPVMNTEAFF; CDR3 DNA: TGTGCCAGCAGCCCCAACCCAGTAATGAACACTGAAGCTTTCTTT
V gene: TRBV7-9; J gene: TRBJ1-1; CDR3 length: 15; D gene: TRBD1; clone size: many; CDR3 protein: CASSSQDRRNTEAFF; CDR3 DNA: TGTGCCAGCAGCAGCCAGGACAGGAGGAACACTGAAGCTTTCTTT
V gene: TRBV15; J gene: TRBJ2-2; CDR3 length: 15; D gene: -; clone size: many; CDR3 protein: CATSTRVGNTGELFF; CDR3 DNA: TGTGCCACCAGTACCAGGGTCGGGAACACCGGGGAGCTGTTTTTT
V gene: TRBV5-8; J gene: TRBJ2-7; CDR3 length: 13; D gene: -; clone size: few; CDR3 protein: CASSLENSYEQYF; CDR3 DNA: TGTGCCAGCAGCTTGGAGAACTCCTACGAGCAGTACTTC
V gene: TRBV20-1; J gene: TRBJ2-2; CDR3 length: 14; D gene: -; clone size: few; CDR3 protein: CSARKLANTGELFF; CDR3 DNA: TGCAGTGCTAGAAAACTAGCGAACACCGGGGAGCTGTTTTTT
V gene: TRBV5-6; J gene: TRBJ2-5; CDR3 length: 13; D gene: -; clone size: few; CDR3 protein: CASSLASYETQYF; CDR3 DNA: TGTGCCAGCAGCTTAGCTAGCTATGAGACCCAGTACTTC